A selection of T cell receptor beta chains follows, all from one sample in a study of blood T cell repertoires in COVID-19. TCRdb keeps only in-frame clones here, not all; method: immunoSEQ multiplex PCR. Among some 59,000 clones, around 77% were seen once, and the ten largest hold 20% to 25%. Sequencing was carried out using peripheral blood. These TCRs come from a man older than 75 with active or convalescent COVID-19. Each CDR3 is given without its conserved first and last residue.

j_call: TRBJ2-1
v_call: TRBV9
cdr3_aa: ASSVISGEYNEQF

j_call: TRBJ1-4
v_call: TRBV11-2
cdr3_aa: ASSTMGRGATNEKLF

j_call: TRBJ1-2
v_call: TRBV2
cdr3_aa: ASSVTGADGYT

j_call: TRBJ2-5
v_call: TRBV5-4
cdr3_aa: ASSLYASGAPTQY

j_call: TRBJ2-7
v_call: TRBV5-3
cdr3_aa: ARSLDGYEQY

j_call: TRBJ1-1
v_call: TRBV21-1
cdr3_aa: ASSPRGTLNTEAF

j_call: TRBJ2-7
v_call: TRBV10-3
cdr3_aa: AISPGLAFTYEQY

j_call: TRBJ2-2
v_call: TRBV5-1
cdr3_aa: ASSLLVSTGELF

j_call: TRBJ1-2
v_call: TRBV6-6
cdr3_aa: ASSYGRGGYT

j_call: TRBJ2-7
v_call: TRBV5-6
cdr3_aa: ASSLADYEQY

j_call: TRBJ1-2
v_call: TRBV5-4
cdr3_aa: ASSLETGRGYT

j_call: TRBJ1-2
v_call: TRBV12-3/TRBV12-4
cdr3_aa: ASSPNRDGYT

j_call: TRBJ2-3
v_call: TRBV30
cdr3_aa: AWSSGGIGTDTQY

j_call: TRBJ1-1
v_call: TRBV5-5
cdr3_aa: ASRHIRGGGNTEAF

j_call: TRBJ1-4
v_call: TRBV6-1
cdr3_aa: ASSDWDRGSF

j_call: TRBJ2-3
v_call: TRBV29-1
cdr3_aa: SALPGTSGTDTQY

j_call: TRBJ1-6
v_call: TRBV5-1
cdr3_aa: ASSPATGIRSPLH

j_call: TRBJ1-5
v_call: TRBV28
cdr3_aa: AGQTGGENQPQH

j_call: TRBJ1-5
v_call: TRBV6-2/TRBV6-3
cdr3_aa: ASSYSSTGPPWVHNQPQH

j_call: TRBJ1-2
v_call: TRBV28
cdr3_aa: ASSLGLGYT

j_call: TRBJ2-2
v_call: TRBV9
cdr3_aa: ASSKGLARVLMNTGELF

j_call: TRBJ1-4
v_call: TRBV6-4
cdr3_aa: ASSDIATNEKLF

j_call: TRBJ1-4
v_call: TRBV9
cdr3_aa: ASGDRASNEKLF

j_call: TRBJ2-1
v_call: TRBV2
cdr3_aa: ASRDRTSGYFNEQF

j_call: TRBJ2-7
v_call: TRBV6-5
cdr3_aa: ASQTGYSYEQY

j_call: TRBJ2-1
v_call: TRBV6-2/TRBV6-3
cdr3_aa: ASSSSWQGIINEQF

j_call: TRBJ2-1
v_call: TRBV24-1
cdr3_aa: ASEGGVTDEQF

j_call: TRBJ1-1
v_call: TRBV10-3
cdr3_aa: AIKSLLGGNTEAF

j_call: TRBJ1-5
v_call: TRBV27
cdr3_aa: ASSFSGQHQPQH

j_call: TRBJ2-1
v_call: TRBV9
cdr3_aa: ASSVEGYNEQF

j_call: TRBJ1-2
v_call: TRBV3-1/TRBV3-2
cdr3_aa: ASSQEDINYGYT

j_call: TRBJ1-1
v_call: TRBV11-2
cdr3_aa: ASSLRMVSSTEAF

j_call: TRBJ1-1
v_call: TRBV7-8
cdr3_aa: ASSLVTGSMNTEAF

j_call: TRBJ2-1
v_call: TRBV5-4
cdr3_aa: ASSLVGGQDNEQF

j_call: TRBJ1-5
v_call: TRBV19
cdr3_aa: ASRLGQGFNQPQH

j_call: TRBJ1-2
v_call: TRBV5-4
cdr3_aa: ASSYQDRDNYGYT

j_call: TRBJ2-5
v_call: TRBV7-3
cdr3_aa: AGARQSLEGQETQY

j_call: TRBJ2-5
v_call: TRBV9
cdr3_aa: ASSAAGDQETQY

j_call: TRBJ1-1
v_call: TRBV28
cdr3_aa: ASSRRGTASNREAF

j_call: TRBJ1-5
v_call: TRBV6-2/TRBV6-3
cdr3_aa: ASSYSRDSIYYSNQPQH

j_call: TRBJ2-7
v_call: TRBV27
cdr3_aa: ASSNRVGSYEQY

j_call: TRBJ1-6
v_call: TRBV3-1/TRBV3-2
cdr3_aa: ASSQDNRGASPLH

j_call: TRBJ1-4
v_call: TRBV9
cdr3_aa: ASSPDATNEKLF